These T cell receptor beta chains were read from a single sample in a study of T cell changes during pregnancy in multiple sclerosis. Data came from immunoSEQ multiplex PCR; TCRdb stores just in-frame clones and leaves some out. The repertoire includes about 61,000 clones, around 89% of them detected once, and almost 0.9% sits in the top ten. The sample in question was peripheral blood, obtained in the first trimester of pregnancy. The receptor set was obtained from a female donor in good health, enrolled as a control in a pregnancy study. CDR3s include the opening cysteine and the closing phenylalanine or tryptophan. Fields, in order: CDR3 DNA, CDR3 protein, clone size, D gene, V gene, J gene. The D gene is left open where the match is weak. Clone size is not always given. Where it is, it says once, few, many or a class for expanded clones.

DNA: TGTGCCAGCAGTTATCTGGCCGGACATGGGTTCAATGAGCAGTTCTTC
CDR3: CASSYLAGHGFNEQFF
size: NA
D: NA
V: TRBV6-5
J: TRBJ2-1

DNA: TGTGCCAGCAGCTACCCAGGGGACAATCAGCCCCAGCATTTT
CDR3: CASSYPGDNQPQHF
size: few
D: NA
V: TRBV7-9
J: TRBJ1-5

DNA: TGTGCCAGCAGCTCTAGCGGGGGTGGGTCCTACAATGAGCAGTTCTTC
CDR3: CASSSSGGGSYNEQFF
size: NA
D: TRBD2
V: TRBV7-3
J: TRBJ2-1

DNA: TGTGCCAGCAGCTTAGAGGGGGACACTGAAGCTTTCTTT
CDR3: CASSLEGDTEAFF
size: NA
D: NA
V: TRBV7-9
J: TRBJ1-1

DNA: TGTGCCAGTAGTGTATCGACTAGCGGGCCTTACAATGAGCAGTTCTTC
CDR3: CASSVSTSGPYNEQFF
size: NA
D: TRBD2
V: TRBV19
J: TRBJ2-1

DNA: TGTGCCAGCAGCTTGACAGGGTTCCAAGAGACCCAGTACTTC
CDR3: CASSLTGFQETQYF
size: once
D: NA
V: TRBV5-6
J: TRBJ2-5

DNA: TGCGCCAGCAGCCCATCGGGACAGGGACTCTATGGCTACACCTTC
CDR3: CASSPSGQGLYGYTF
size: NA
D: TRBD1
V: TRBV5-1
J: TRBJ1-2

DNA: TGCGCCAGCCGACAGGACGCCTACGAGCAGTACTTC
CDR3: CASRQDAYEQYF
size: NA
D: NA
V: TRBV5-1
J: TRBJ2-7

DNA: TGTGCCAGCAACACAGGGATACTTGGCTACACCTTC
CDR3: CASNTGILGYTF
size: NA
D: NA
V: TRBV5-8
J: TRBJ1-2

DNA: TGTGCCAGCAGCACGGGACTAGGTCTCTACGAGCAGTACTTC
CDR3: CASSTGLGLYEQYF
size: NA
D: TRBD2
V: TRBV9
J: TRBJ2-7

DNA: TGCAGTGCTAGAATCAGGCACGAGCAGTACTTC
CDR3: CSARIRHEQYF
size: NA
D: NA
V: TRBV20-1
J: TRBJ2-7

DNA: TGCGCCAGCAGCCAAGCTGGTCAGGGGATCTACGAGCAGTACTTC
CDR3: CASSQAGQGIYEQYF
size: NA
D: NA
V: TRBV4-3
J: TRBJ2-7

DNA: TGTGCCAGCAGCGTAGGTGGCAGGGAGGATTCACCCCTCCACTTT
CDR3: CASSVGGREDSPLHF
size: NA
D: NA
V: TRBV9
J: TRBJ1-6

DNA: TGTGCCAGCAGCGCCGGGACAGAGAATCAGCCCCAGCATTTT
CDR3: CASSAGTENQPQHF
size: NA
D: TRBD1
V: TRBV9
J: TRBJ1-5

DNA: TGTGCCAGCAGCCCCTTGGCCCATCTAGGGCAGTACTTC
CDR3: CASSPLAHLGQYF
size: NA
D: NA
V: TRBV7-9
J: TRBJ2-7

DNA: TGTGCCAGCAGCGTAGGGACAGGGGGGGGAGAAAAACTGTTTTTT
CDR3: CASSVGTGGGEKLFF
size: once
D: TRBD1
V: TRBV9
J: TRBJ1-4

DNA: TGTGCCAGCAGCTTAGACAGGGTCAATCAGCCCCAGCATTTT
CDR3: CASSLDRVNQPQHF
size: NA
D: NA
V: TRBV11-2
J: TRBJ1-5

DNA: TGCGCCAGCAGCCTGGACAGGGCGACCACTGAAGCTTTCTTT
CDR3: CASSLDRATTEAFF
size: NA
D: TRBD1
V: TRBV4-3
J: TRBJ1-1

DNA: TGCGCCAGCAGCTCGACGACTAGCGGGGTTGATGAGCAGTTCTTC
CDR3: CASSSTTSGVDEQFF
size: NA
D: TRBD2
V: TRBV5-1
J: TRBJ2-1

DNA: TGCGCCAGCAGCTTGGTCCGGGGACTCAAAAGGCCGAACACTGAAGCTTTCTTT
CDR3: CASSLVRGLKRPNTEAFF
size: NA
D: NA
V: TRBV5-1
J: TRBJ1-1

DNA: TGCGCCAGCAGCCCAACGGGGGTAAACTCCTACGAGCAGTACTTC
CDR3: CASSPTGVNSYEQYF
size: NA
D: NA
V: TRBV5-1
J: TRBJ2-7

DNA: TGTGCCAGCAGTGGACAAAACTATGGCTACACCTTC
CDR3: CASSGQNYGYTF
size: NA
D: NA
V: TRBV2
J: TRBJ1-2